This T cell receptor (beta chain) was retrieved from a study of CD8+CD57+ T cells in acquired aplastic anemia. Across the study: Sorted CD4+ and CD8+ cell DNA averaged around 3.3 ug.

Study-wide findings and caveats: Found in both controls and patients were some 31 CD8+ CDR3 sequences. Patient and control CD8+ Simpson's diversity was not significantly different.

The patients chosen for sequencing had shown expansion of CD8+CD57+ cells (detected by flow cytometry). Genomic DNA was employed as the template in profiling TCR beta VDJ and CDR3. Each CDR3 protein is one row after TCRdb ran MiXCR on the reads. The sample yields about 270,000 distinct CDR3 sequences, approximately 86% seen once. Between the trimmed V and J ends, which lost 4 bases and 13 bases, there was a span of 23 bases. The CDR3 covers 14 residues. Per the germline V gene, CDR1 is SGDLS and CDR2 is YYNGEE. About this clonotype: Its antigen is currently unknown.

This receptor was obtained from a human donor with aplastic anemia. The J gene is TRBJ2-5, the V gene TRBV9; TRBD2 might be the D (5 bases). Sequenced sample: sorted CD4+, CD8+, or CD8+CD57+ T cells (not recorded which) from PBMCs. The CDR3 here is CASSSGSGEVATYF. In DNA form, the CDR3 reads TGTGCCAGCAGCAGCGGCAGTGGGGAAGTAGCCACGTACTTC.